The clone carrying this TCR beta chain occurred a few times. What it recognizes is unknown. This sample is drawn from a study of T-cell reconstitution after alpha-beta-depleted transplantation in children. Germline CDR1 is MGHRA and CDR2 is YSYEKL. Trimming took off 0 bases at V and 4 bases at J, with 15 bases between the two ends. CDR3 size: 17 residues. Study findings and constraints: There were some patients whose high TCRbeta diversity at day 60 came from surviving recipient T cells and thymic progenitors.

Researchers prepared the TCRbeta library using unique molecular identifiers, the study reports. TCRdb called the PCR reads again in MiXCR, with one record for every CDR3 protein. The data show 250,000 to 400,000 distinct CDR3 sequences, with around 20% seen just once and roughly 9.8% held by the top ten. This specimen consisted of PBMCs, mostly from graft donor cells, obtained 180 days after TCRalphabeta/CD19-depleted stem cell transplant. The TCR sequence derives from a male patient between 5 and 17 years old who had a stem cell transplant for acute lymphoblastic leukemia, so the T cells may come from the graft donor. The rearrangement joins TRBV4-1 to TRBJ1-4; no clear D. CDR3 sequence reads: CASSQDQWRVLNEKLFF. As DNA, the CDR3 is TGCGCCAGCAGCCAAGATCAGTGGAGGGTCCTTAATGAAAAACTGTTTTTT.